This TCR beta chain is from a study of shared clonotypes between healthy human individuals. The V end lost 4 bases, the J end lost 6 bases, and 16 bases lay between the germline ends. This CDR3 comprises 14 residues. Germline CDR1 reads KGHSH; CDR2 reads LQKENI. Study processing details: Filtering differed, since immunoSEQ gave only junction sequences and no quality scores. The assay was immunoSEQ multiplex PCR, and TCRdb's table has in-frame clones only and misses some. That table gives V, J and clone size, and the DNA gave D and trimming. The sample records 2,100,000 or so clones, around 95% being singletons. A word on this clone: Antigen specificity is unknown.

Findings and limits, study-wide: Naive subsets usually exceeded memory subsets in estimated richness.

This TCR derives from a man younger than 35 in good health. The chain carries TRBV18 and TRBJ2-7; the D gene is possibly TRBD1 (7 bases). The sample consisted of naive CD4+ T cells sorted from blood. Subset: CD45RA+ positively selected. The CDR3 protein is CASSQQGSAGEQYF. DNA for the CDR3: TGTGCCAGCTCACAACAGGGGTCAGCGGGCGAGCAGTACTTC.